This TCR beta chain is from a study of blood T cell repertoires in COVID-19. Study information: COVID-19 samples, acute and convalescent, were from the United States, Italy and Spain. Sources were T cells, B-cell-depleted T cells, or PBMCs; the material itself was cDNA or gDNA.

Study processing details: Amplification from reference gene primers served as the basis for estimated nucleated cell counts. The assay was immunoSEQ multiplex PCR, and TCRdb's table has in-frame clones only and misses some. The V and J calls and clone size are taken from that table; D and trimming were inferred from the DNA. There are about 310,000 clones in the sample; 90% occur only once, and 0.8% to 1.3% lies in the top ten. The CDR3 runs to 15 residues. Trimming removed 0 bases at V and 1 base at J, with 7 bases between. Germline CDR1 is MNHNY and CDR2 is SVGAGI (reference sequence). The specimen was peripheral blood. The chain has TRBV6-6 and TRBJ2-1; no definite D call. This TCR derives from a woman aged 35 to 49 with COVID-19, enrolled during active disease. CDR3 nucleotides: TGTGCCAGCAGTTACTCGATGGCTTCCTACAATGAGCAGTTCTTC. Its protein is CASSYSMASYNEQFF.